Reported below is one T cell receptor (beta chain). Its cognate antigen has yet to be identified. The sample holds no much larger clone one base away, and base qualities are not on file. This specimen comes from a study of blood T cell repertoires in COVID-19 (TCRdb year 2020). Broadly, across the study: The collaborator samples originated in the United States, Italy and Spain and spanned the acute and convalescent phases of COVID-19. The prospective study material was composed of cDNA or gDNA derived from T cells, B-cell-depleted T cells, or PBMCs. The dataset comprised deeply sampled blood TCRbeta repertoires from subjects exposed to, actively infected with, or recovered from COVID-19. The repertoires were released in a freely available public database intended as a resource for research on the immune response to SARS-CoV-2. Samples came from the ongoing ImmuneRACE study (first 160 participants) plus 1,254 subjects from 6 global collaborators. The sample metadata nearly always contained a de-identified subject ID, COVID-19 status, age in years and sex. HLA class I and class II types, where available, came from metadata supplied by the sample provider rather than from assay-based typing.

Trimming leaves V shorter by 4 bases and J shorter by 10 bases, with the junction holding 8 bases beyond the gene matches. CDR1 and CDR2 were assigned from the germline V gene as SQVTM and ANQGSEA. The CDR3, from cysteine to phenylalanine, totals 12 residues. Of all the DNA, just the CDR3 is kept, 36 bases in frame from base 1. Each collaborating institution followed its own protocols to collect whole blood in K2EDTA tubes. For TCRbeta analysis, collaborators shipped samples in one of three forms: frozen whole blood, isolated PBMCs, or DNA extracted from either of those sample types. What the study reported, not specific to this receptor: The amount of clinical and demographic metadata varied by source and participant and was provided uncurated.

The immunoSEQ Assay, a bias-controlled multiplex PCR, was used to amplify TCRbeta CDR3 regions from genomic DNA. As for the authors' bioinformatics: Nucleated cell counts per sample were estimated from amplification of reference gene primers within the assay. Sequence reads were collapsed and filtered to measure the absolute abundance of every unique TCRbeta CDR3 rearrangement. For each sample, productive Simpson clonality was calculated by taking the square root of Simpson's diversity index across productive rearrangements. TCRdb's version of the immuneACCESS table is confined to in-frame rearrangements and falls short of the full clone set. An unresolved V gene accounts for under half of the shortfall where checked; the remainder is of unknown origin. V, J and clone size are taken as reported in that table, and D and trimming were inferred from the DNA itself. The sample table holds about 150,000 clones, of which 75% to 85% were seen once. 3.5% to 4.5% of the sample is in the top ten clones.

Here the chain combines TRBV29-1 and TRBJ2-5, and TRBD1 aligns with 8 junction nucleotides. Sequenced input: peripheral blood. The origin of this receptor is a man in his sixties with acute or convalescent COVID-19. The CDR3 protein is CSVAGDRMDQYF. The nucleotides are TGCAGCGTTGCCGGGGACAGGATGGACCAGTACTTC.